The text below deals with one T cell receptor beta chain. The antigen remains undetermined. RNA totalling roughly 0.45 to 1 ug underwent reverse transcription with random hexamers. TCRdb used MiXCR to reprocess the immunoSEQ multiplex PCR reads, holding one entry per CDR3 protein. The sample contains approximately 120,000 distinct CDR3 sequences, roughly 96% of which appear only once. Sequencing of TCR beta was carried out in blood CD8+ and CD4+ T cells. TEMRA cells were FACS-enriched, with CD8+ and CD4+ T cells isolated negatively. The data stem from a study of CD8 T cells in Susac syndrome. Study-wide points: Acknowledgment was made by the study that its TCR sequencing and HLA analysis involved a relatively small number of individuals.

The CDR3 runs 12 residues. The ends were cut back, 0 bases at V and 6 bases at J, with 2 bases in the middle. CDR1 is MNHEY and CDR2 is SVGAGI in the germline V gene. Sequenced sample: CD4+ T cells from PBMCs. The chain combines TRBV6-5 with TRBJ2-2; D remains unclear. The TCR comes from a human donor in good health. CDR3 in amino acids: CASSYSAGELFF. CDR3 sequence (DNA): TGTGCCAGCAGTTACTCGGCCGGGGAGCTGTTTTTT.